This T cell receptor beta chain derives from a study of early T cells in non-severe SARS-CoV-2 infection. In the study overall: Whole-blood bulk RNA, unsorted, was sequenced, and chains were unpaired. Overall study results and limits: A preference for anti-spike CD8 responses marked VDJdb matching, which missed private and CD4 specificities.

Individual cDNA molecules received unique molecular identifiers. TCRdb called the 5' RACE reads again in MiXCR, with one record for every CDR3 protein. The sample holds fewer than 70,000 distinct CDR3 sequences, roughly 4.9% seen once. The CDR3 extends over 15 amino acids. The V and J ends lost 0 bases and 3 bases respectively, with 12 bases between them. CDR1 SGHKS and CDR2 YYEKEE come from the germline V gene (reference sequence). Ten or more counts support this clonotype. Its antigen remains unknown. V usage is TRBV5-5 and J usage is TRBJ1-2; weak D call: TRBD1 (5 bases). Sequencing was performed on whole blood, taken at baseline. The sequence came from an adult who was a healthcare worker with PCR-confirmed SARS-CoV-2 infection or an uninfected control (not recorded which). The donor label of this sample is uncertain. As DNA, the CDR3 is TGTGCCAGCAGCTTGGAGCCACAGGCTGACTATGGCTACACCTTC. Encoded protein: CASSLEPQADYGYTF.